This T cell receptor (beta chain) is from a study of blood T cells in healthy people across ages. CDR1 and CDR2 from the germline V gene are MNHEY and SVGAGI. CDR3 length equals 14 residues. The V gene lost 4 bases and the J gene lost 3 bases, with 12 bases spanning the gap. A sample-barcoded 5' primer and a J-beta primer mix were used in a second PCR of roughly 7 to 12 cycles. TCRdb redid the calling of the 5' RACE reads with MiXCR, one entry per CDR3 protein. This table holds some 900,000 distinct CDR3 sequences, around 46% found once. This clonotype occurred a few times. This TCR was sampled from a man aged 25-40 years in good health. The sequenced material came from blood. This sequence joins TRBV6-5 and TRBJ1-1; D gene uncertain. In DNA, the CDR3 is TGTGCCAGCAGTTTCGTGGCCGGGGACACTGAAGCTTTCTTT. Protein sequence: CASSFVAGDTEAFF.